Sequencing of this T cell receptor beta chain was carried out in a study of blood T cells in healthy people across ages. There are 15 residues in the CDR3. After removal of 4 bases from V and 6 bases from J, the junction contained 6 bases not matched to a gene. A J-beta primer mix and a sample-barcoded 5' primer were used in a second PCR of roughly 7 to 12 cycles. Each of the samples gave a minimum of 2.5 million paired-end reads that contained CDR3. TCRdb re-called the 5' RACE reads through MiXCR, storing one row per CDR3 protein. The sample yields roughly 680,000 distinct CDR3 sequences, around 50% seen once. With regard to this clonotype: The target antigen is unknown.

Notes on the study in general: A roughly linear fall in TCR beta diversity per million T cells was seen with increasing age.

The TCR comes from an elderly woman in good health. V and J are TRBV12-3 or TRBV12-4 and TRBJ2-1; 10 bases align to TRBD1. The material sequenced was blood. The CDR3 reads CASSWRGTGVNEQFF. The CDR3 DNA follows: TGTGCCAGCAGTTGGAGGGGGACAGGGGTCAATGAGCAGTTCTTC.